This TCR beta chain was captured by sequencing in a study of OX40 agonist ivuxolimab in advanced cancers. Looking at the study overall: Participants averaged 60 years of age (range roughly 23 to 85) and were over 75% male.

The assay was immunoSEQ multiplex PCR, and TCRdb's table has in-frame clones only and misses some. This table holds about 100,000 clones, more than 85% found once. Collection of blood occurred at baseline, at cycle 4 day 1, and at cycle 7 day 1. Study outcomes and limitations: Expansion of clones was among the lowest in partial responders at 0.1-3.0 mg/kg.

Per germline, CDR1 SGHRS and CDR2 YFSETQ. V gave up 4 bases and J gave up 4 bases; unmatched junction bases: 7. The CDR3 is 16 amino acids. Comments on this clone: Its antigen remains unknown.

This TCR was sampled from an adult with an advanced solid tumor such as melanoma, head and neck, liver or kidney cancer. The rearrangement links TRBV5-1 to TRBJ2-2; TRBD2 aligns across 10 bases. The specimen was CD4+ or CD8+ T cells sorted from blood, collected in a trial of the OX40 agonist ivuxolimab. This CDR3 is CASSPAGGPLTGELFF. As DNA, the CDR3 is TGCGCCAGCAGCCCAGCGGGAGGGCCTCTCACCGGGGAGCTGTTTTTT.